Shown below are 5 T cell receptor beta chains from a single sample sequenced in a study of breast tumors, draining lymph nodes, adjacent tissues. Axillary draining lymph nodes of breast cancer patients supplied the node samples. TCRdb re-analysed the multiplex PCR reads in MiXCR, keeping a single row per CDR3 protein. There are around 300,000 distinct CDR3 sequences in the sample; over 30% occur only once, and approximately 1% lies in the top ten. The source material was axillary lymph node tissue. The source of these receptors is a female donor with breast cancer. Some clones in this sample may be carry-over from other donors' samples.

The chain uses TRBV3-1 and TRBJ1-6; D perhaps matches TRBD1 (5 bases). CDR1 is LGHDT and CDR2 is YNNKEL in the germline V gene (reference sequence). The CDR3 has 14 residues. V lost 3 bases, J lost 10 bases, and 13 bases lay in between. CDR3 loop: CASSQGEGHSPLHF. The CDR3 DNA follows: TGTGCCAGCAGCCAGGGTGAAGGACACTCACCCCTCCACTTT. The variable domain in full, completed from reference TRBV3-1 and TRBJ1-6, reads DTAVSQTPKYLVTQMGNDKSIKCEQNLGHDTMYWYKQDSKKFLKIMFSYNNKELIINETVPNRFSPKSPDKAHLNLHINSLELGDSAVYFCASSQGEGHSPLHFGNGTRLTVT.

This clonotype was detected a few times. The chain has TRBV20-1 and TRBJ2-4, with D maybe TRBD1 (5 bases). CDR1 is DFQATT, CDR2 SNEGSKA, per germline (reference sequence). CDR3 size: 14 residues. Trimming left V 6 bases short and J 4 bases short, with 16 bases between. DNA for the CDR3: TGCAGTGCCGTTGGGAACAGGAAAAAAAACATTCAGTACTTC. Amino acids: CSAVGNRKKNIQYF.

The chain couples TRBV3-1 to TRBJ1-3, with a weak D call TRBD1 (5 bases). Germline V lookup: CDR1 LGHDT, CDR2 YNNKEL (reference sequence). With 1 base removed from V and 4 bases from J, the gap between germline ends came to 17 bases. The CDR3 covers 17 residues. This chain's CDR3 is CASSQAAGRSLGNTIYF. The CDR3 coding sequence is TGTGCCAGCAGCCAAGCGGCAGGGAGGTCTCTAGGAAACACCATATATTTT.

The sample holds a few counts of this clonotype. The chain couples TRBV18 to TRBJ1-6; TRBD1 agrees at 7 bases. The CDR3 sequence is 15 residues long. The ends lost 3 bases at V and 5 bases at J; junction bases unmatched: 4. From germline, CDR1 is KGHSH and CDR2 LQKENI. CDR3 bases: TGTGCCAGCTCACCCGGACAGGCGGATAATTCACCCCTCCACTTT. The encoded protein is CASSPGQADNSPLHF. The variable domain in full, completed from reference TRBV18 and TRBJ1-6, reads NAGVMQNPRHLVRRRGQEARLRCSPMKGHSHVYWYRQLPEEGLKFMVYLQKENIIDESGMPKERFSAEFPKEGPSILRIQQVVRGDSAAYFCASSPGQADNSPLHFGNGTRLTVT.

In regard to this clonotype: Possible read error: a much larger clone is one base away. This chain joins TRBV5-6 and TRBJ2-5, with D possibly matching TRBD2 (5 bases). Trimming pared 0 bases from V and 4 bases from J, leaving 19 bases between. The CDR3 consists of 17 residues. Germline V CDR1 and CDR2: SGHDT, YYEEEE. As DNA, the CDR3 is TGTGCCAGCAGCTTGGAAGTGTCGCCCCGAGAGGGAGAGACCCAGTACTTC. Amino acids: CASSLEVSPREGETQYF. Filled out from reference TRBV5-6 and TRBJ2-5, the complete variable domain reads DAGVTQSPTHLIKTRGQQVTLRCSPKSGHDTVSWYQQALGQGPQFIFQYYEEEERQRGNFPDRFSGHQFPNYSSELNVNALLLGDSALYLCASSLEVSPREGETQYFGPGTRLLVL.